The 16 T cell receptor beta chains below come from one sample, sequenced in a study of shared T cell receptors in the human thymus. The assay was immunoSEQ multiplex PCR, and TCRdb's table has in-frame clones only and misses some. The repertoire has 540,000 or so clones, 75% to 80% of them found once; the top ten carry about 0.013%. These same records also appear under a second study, on human thymus T cells.

Sequencing was performed on thymocytes. These TCRs come from a boy under two years old with a congenital heart defect.

The chain couples TRBV15 to TRBJ2-3; 7 nucleotides line up with TRBD2. The length of the CDR3 is 15 residues. Germline V gene lookup returns CDR1 LNHNV and CDR2 YYDKDF (reference sequence). The V gene end was trimmed by 3 bases and the J gene end by 0 bases; junction bases not matched to a gene: 3. The CDR3 DNA reads TGTGCCACCAGCAGCGCTAGCGGTAGCACAGATACGCAGTATTTT. Its translation: CATSSASGSTDTQYF.

This chain joins TRBV2 and TRBJ2-7; 9 bases match TRBD1. The ends lost 2 bases at V and 3 bases at J; junction bases unmatched: 5. The CDR3 totals 15 residues. CDR1 is SNHLY and CDR2 is FYNNEI in the germline V gene. The CDR3 region has the DNA TGTGCCAGCAGTGAATTGGGACAGGGTGACTACGAGCAGTACTTC. This codes for CASSELGQGDYEQYF.

The rearrangement links TRBV28 to TRBJ2-5, with D uncertain. In germline, CDR1 is MDHEN, CDR2 SYDVKM. Trimming removed 3 bases from V and 5 bases from J, with 16 bases in between. The CDR3 length is 15 residues. The CDR3 nucleotides read TGTGCCAGCAGTTTTAGTAACCGTCCGAGGGAGACCCAGTACTTC. Protein: CASSFSNRPRETQYF. Looking up the rest from reference TRBV28 and TRBJ2-5 gives the full variable domain: DVKVTQSSRYLVKRTGEKVFLECVQDMDHENMFWYRQDPGLGLRLIYFSYDVKMKEKGDIPEGYSVSREKKERFSLILESASTNQTSMYLCASSFSNRPRETQYFGPGTRLLVL.

The CDR3 coding sequence is TGTGCCAGCAGTATAGCGGGAGACTCCTACAATGAGCAGTTCTTC. Residues: CASSIAGDSYNEQFF. This rearrangement joins TRBV2 to TRBJ2-1; 9 nucleotides match TRBD2. This CDR3 spans 15 amino acids. Trimming cost V 5 bases and J 0 bases; bases outside gene matches: 2. The germline CDR1 and CDR2 sequences are SNHLY and FYNNEI.

V and J are TRBV6-4 and TRBJ2-7; 12 nucleotides match TRBD2. The CDR3 totals 16 residues. Germline CDR1 is MRHNA and CDR2 is SNTAGT. Germline trimming cut 10 bases from V and 5 bases from J; bases unmatched to any gene: 15. CDR3 DNA sequence: TGTGCCACTCCTCTCGGGACTAGCGGGCGGTTCCACGAGCAGTACTTC. Its protein product is CATPLGTSGRFHEQYF.

The chain is built from TRBV2 and TRBJ2-7, with 7 positions matching TRBD1. The germline V gene encodes CDR1 SNHLY and CDR2 FYNNEI. V lost 8 bases, J lost 2 bases, and 6 bases stayed unmatched. The CDR3 is 13 residues long. The CDR3, as DNA: TGTGCCAGCGAAAAGACAGGGACCTACGAGCAGTACTTC. Amino acid sequence: CASEKTGTYEQYF.

The CDR3 DNA is TGTGCCAGCAGTTTCGACAAGCCCCCCTACGAGGAGCAGTACTTC. This translates into CASSFDKPPYEEQYF. The chain combines TRBV6-6 with TRBJ2-7; D is uncertain. The V end was cut by 4 bases, the J end by 7 bases, with 20 bases between. CDR1 MNHNY and CDR2 SVGAGI come from the germline V gene (reference sequence). The CDR3 length is 15 residues.

The chain joins TRBV6-4 to TRBJ2-3; possibly TRBD2 for D (5 bases). The CDR3 consists of 14 residues. Germline loops: CDR1 MRHNA, CDR2 SNTAGT. Trimming shortened V by 3 bases and J by 4 bases, and 11 bases separated the two germline ends. CDR3 amino acids: CASSDGLAPDTQYF. The CDR3 bases are TGTGCCAGCAGTGATGGTCTAGCCCCAGATACGCAGTATTTT.

The V and J genes are TRBV7-6 and TRBJ2-7, with 11 bases that match TRBD2. With V trimmed by 5 bases and J by 2 bases, 8 bases remained unmatched. Germline V gene lookup returns CDR1 SGHVS and CDR2 FNYEAQ. The CDR3 loop spans 16 amino acids. The chain's CDR3 is CASSQEGGLAAYEQYF. CDR3 in DNA: TGTGCCAGCAGCCAAGAAGGGGGACTAGCGGCCTACGAGCAGTACTTC.

This clone was seen more than once but under ten times. The chain has TRBV19 and TRBJ1-5, with D perhaps matching TRBD1 (6 bases). This CDR3 spans 16 amino acids. Trimming took off 3 bases at V and 0 bases at J, with 12 bases between the two ends. Germline assignment: CDR1 LNHDA and CDR2 SQIVND (reference sequence). For the CDR3, the DNA is TGTGCCAGTAGTATGGCGCCAGGGGATAGCAATCAGCCCCAGCATTTT. Amino acid sequence: CASSMAPGDSNQPQHF.

V usage is TRBV5-6 and J usage is TRBJ2-7, with 10 bases matching TRBD2. Looked up from germline, CDR1 is SGHDT and CDR2 is YYEEEE. The CDR3 totals 17 residues. After removal of 0 bases from V and 5 bases from J, the junction contained 11 bases not matched to a gene. The CDR3 protein is CASSLGQLAGVPHEQYF. Here the CDR3 DNA reads TGTGCCAGCAGCTTGGGGCAGCTAGCGGGAGTTCCCCACGAGCAGTACTTC.

The gene calls are TRBV29-1 and TRBJ2-5, with D possibly being TRBD1 (7 bases). The CDR3 is made up of 15 amino acids. The V end was cut by 3 bases, the J end by 9 bases, with 23 bases between. Per the germline V gene, CDR1 is SQVTM and CDR2 is ANQGSEA. This CDR3 reads CSVDAAAGGRMAQYF. The CDR3 nucleotides are TGCAGCGTTGACGCGGCTGCAGGGGGGCGAATGGCCCAGTACTTC.

The chain uses TRBV15 and TRBJ2-1, with 7 bases lining up with TRBD1. Germline trimming cut 3 bases from V and 5 bases from J; bases unmatched to any gene: 4. CDR1 is LNHNV and CDR2 is YYDKDF in the germline V gene (reference sequence). The CDR3 contains 14 residues. The CDR3 region is CATSSRTGNNEQFF. Here the CDR3 DNA reads TGTGCCACCAGCAGCAGGACAGGAAACAATGAGCAGTTCTTC.

This chain connects TRBV13 to TRBJ2-7; D not resolved. Germline CDR1 and CDR2: PRHDT and FYEKMQ (reference sequence). The CDR3 extends over 13 amino acids. V lost 2 bases and J lost 0, with 5 bases in between. This CDR3 is CASSLSPSYEQYF. The CDR3 bases are TGTGCCAGCAGCTTAAGCCCCTCCTACGAGCAGTACTTC.

The CDR3 region has the DNA TGTGCCAGCAGCCCTCCCAGGCTAGCGGGTAGCCGGGTGGATGAGCAGTTCTTC. As protein: CASSPPRLAGSRVDEQFF. This chain connects TRBV4-2 to TRBJ2-1; 8 nucleotides align to TRBD2. The CDR3 has 18 residues. Unmatched junction bases numbered 19, after V lost 4 bases and J lost 8 bases. The germline V gene has CDR1 LGHNA and CDR2 YNFKEQ.

The V and J genes are TRBV7-2 and TRBJ1-3, with 9 bases aligning to TRBD1. V gave up 2 bases and J gave up 6 bases; unmatched junction bases: 14. The CDR3 contains 18 residues. The germline V gene has CDR1 SGHTA and CDR2 FQGNSA. The CDR3 DNA reads as TGTGCCAGCAGCTTATTTAACCGGGACAGGGCACATGAAAACACCATATATTTT. Residues: CASSLFNRDRAHENTIYF.